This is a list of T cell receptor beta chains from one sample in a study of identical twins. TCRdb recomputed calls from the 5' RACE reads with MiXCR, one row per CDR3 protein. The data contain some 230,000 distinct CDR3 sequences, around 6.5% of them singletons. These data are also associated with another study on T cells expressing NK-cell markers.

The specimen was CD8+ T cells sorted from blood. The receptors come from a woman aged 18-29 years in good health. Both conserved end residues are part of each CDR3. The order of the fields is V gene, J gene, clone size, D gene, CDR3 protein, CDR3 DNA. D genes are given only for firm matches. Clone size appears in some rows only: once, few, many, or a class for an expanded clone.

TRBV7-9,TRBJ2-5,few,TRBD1,CASTNRGQSQETQYF,TGTGCCAGCACGAATCGGGGACAGTCCCAAGAGACCCAGTACTTC
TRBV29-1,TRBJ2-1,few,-,CSVEIRIYNEQFF,TGCAGCGTTGAAATCAGGATCTACAATGAGCAGTTCTTC
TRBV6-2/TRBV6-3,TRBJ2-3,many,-,CASSYNLGGGPDTQYF,TGTGCCAGCAGTTATAACCTAGGAGGGGGCCCGGATACGCAGTATTTT
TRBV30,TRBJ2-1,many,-,CAWSLQPSYNEQFF,TGTGCCTGGAGTCTACAGCCTAGCTACAATGAGCAGTTCTTC
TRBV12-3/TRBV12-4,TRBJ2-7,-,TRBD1,CASGEQGAGEQYF,TGTGCCAGCGGGGAACAGGGGGCAGGCGAGCAGTACTTC
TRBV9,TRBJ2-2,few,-,CASSVSVRTNTGELFF,TGTGCCAGCAGCGTATCCGTTAGGACGAACACCGGGGAGCTGTTTTTT
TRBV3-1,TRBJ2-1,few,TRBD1,CASSQQGANEQFF,TGTGCCAGCAGCCAACAGGGGGCGAATGAGCAGTTCTTC
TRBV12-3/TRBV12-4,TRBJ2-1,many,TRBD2,CASSVGTSALGEQFF,TGTGCCAGCAGTGTCGGGACTAGTGCCCTGGGTGAGCAGTTCTTC
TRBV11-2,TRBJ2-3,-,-,CASSLVRGGGLGTDTQYF,TGTGCCAGCAGCTTAGTTAGAGGAGGGGGTCTTGGCACAGATACGCAGTATTTT
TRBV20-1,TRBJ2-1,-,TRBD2,CSAWGGTSGRAEDEQFF,TGCAGTGCTTGGGGGGGGACTAGTGGGAGGGCTGAAGATGAGCAGTTCTTC
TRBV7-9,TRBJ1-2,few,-,CASSLGPGREGYTF,TGTGCCAGCAGCTTAGGGCCGGGAAGAGAAGGCTACACCTTC
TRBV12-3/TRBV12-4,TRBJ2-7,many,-,CASSFGSGEQYF,TGTGCCAGCAGTTTTGGAAGCGGCGAGCAGTACTTC
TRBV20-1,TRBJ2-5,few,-,CSARAGTSETQYF,TGCAGTGCTAGAGCCGGCACTTCGGAGACCCAGTACTTC
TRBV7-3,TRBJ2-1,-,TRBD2,CASSSVAGGGVDEQFF,TGTGCCAGCAGCTCCGTAGCGGGGGGCGGCGTGGATGAGCAGTTCTTC
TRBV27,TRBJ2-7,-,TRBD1,CASSSRDRAGYEQYF,TGTGCCAGCAGTTCGCGAGACAGGGCCGGATACGAGCAGTACTTC
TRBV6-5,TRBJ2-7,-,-,CASSYGELIYEQYF,TGTGCCAGCAGTTACGGGGAATTGATCTACGAGCAGTACTTC
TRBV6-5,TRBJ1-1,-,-,CASSHRAGGTEAFF,TGTGCCAGCAGTCACAGGGCCGGGGGCACTGAAGCTTTCTTT
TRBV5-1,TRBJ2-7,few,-,CASSFSGYYEQYF,TGCGCCAGCAGCTTCTCCGGCTACTACGAGCAGTACTTC
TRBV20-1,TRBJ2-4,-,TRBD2,CSAPGVAGAVMRAKNIQYF,TGCAGTGCTCCCGGGGTAGCGGGAGCGGTTATGAGAGCCAAAAACATTCAGTACTTC
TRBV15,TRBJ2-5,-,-,CATRTGQGETQYF,TGTGCCACCAGGACGGGCCAAGGAGAGACCCAGTACTTC
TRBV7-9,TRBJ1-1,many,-,CASSLEISEAFF,TGTGCCAGCAGCTTAGAAATCTCTGAAGCTTTCTTT
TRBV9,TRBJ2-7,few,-,CASSPPQGNGQYF,TGTGCCAGCAGCCCCCCCCAGGGTAACGGGCAGTACTTC
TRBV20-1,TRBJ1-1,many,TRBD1,CSASTGQGNTEAFF,TGCAGTGCTAGCACTGGACAGGGTAACACTGAAGCTTTCTTT
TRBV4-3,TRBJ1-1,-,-,CASSQDPAGETEAFF,TGCGCCAGCAGCCAAGATCCAGCAGGGGAGACTGAAGCTTTCTTT
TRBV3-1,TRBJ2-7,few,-,CASSQDGRPVSVEQYF,TGTGCCAGCAGCCAAGACGGACGACCAGTTTCAGTCGAGCAGTACTTC
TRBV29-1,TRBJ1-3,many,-,CSVLDTASGNTIYF,TGCAGCGTCCTTGACACCGCCTCTGGAAACACCATATATTTT